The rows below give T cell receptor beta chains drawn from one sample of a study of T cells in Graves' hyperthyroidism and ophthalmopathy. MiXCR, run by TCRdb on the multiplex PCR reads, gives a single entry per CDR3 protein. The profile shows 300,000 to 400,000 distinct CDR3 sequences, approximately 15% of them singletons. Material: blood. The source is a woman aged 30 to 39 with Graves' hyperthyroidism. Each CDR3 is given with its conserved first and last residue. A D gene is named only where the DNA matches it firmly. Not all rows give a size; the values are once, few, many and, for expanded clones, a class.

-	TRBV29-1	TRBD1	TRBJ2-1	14	TGCAGCGCCCTACAGGGGGAATCCTACAATGAGCAGTTCTTC	CSALQGESYNEQFF
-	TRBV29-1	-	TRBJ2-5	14	TGCAGCGTTGACGGGCGCGGAGGACAAGAGACCCAGTACTTC	CSVDGRGGQETQYF
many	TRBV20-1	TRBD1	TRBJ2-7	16	TGCAGTGCTAGAGATGGCTCGGGACAGGGGGCTAACGAGCAGTACTTC	CSARDGSGQGANEQYF
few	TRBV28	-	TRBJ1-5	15	TGTGCCAGCAGTTTGGGTCTATATAGCAATCAGCCCCAGCATTTT	CASSLGLYSNQPQHF
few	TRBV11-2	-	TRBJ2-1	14	TGTGCCAGCAGCTTAGATCGGACAGACAATGAGCAGTTCTTC	CASSLDRTDNEQFF
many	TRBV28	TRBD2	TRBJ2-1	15	TGTGCCAGCAGTTCAATAGCGGGGCTTGACAATGAGCAGTTCTTC	CASSSIAGLDNEQFF
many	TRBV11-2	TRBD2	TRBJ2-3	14	TGTGCCAGCAGCTTAGGGGGGGGATCGGATACGCAGTATTTT	CASSLGGGSDTQYF
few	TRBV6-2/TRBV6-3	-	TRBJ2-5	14	TGTGCCAGCAGTCCCGGGACTCACCGTGCGACCCAGTACTTC	CASSPGTHRATQYF
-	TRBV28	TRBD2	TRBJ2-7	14	TGTGCCAGCAGTTCCCCGGGACTAGCCCACGAGCAGTACTTC	CASSSPGLAHEQYF
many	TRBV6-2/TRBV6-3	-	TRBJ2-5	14	TGTGCCAGCAGTTACTCGGAGCTGCAAGAGACCCAGTACTTC	CASSYSELQETQYF
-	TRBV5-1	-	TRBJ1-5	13	TGCGCCATTACCCGATCGGGGAATCAGCCCCAGCATTTT	CAITRSGNQPQHF
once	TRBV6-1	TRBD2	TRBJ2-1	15	TGTGCCAGCAAGCCCGGGACTACCATAAACAATGAGCAGTTCTTC	CASKPGTTINNEQFF
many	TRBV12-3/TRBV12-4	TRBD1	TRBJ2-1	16	TGTGCCAGCAGCCCCCAACAGGGGATGATGGGATTTGAGCAGTTCTTC	CASSPQQGMMGFEQFF
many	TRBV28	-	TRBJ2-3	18	TGTGCCAGCAGTTCGCTCCCGGACTTCCATCCTAGCACAGATACGCAGTATTTT	CASSSLPDFHPSTDTQYF
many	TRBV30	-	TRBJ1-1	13	TGTGCCTGGAGTGTACCCCCGAACACTGAAGCTTTCTTT	CAWSVPPNTEAFF
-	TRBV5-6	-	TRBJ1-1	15	TGTGCCAGCACCTTAAACAGGGAGGCGAACACTGAAGCTTTCTTT	CASTLNREANTEAFF
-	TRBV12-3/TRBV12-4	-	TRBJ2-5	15	TGTGCCAGCAGTTTTGGGAAGGGGGGTCGAGAGACCCAGTACTTC	CASSFGKGGRETQYF
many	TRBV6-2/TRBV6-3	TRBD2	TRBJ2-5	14	TGTGCCAGCAGTTACTATCTAGCGGGAGAGACCCAGTACTTC	CASSYYLAGETQYF
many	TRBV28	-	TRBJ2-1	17	TGTGCCAGCTCCGATTCCCCGCTAGCGTCGAGAGACAATGAGCAGTTCTTC	CASSDSPLASRDNEQFF
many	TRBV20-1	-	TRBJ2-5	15	TGCAGTGCTAGGGAGTTCTCGGGGTCCCAAGAGACCCAGTACTTC	CSAREFSGSQETQYF
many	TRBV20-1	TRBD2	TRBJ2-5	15	TGCAGTGCCCACCCCCGGAGCGGGGTTCAAGAGACCCAGTACTTC	CSAHPRSGVQETQYF
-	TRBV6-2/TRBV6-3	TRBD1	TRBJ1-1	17	TGTGCCAGCAGTTACTCGAGTCGGGACAGGGGCTACACTGAAGCTTTCTTT	CASSYSSRDRGYTEAFF
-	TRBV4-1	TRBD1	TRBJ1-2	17	TGCGCCAGCACGCCGGGGACAGGGGGCGCTCCTAACTATGGCTACACCTTC	CASTPGTGGAPNYGYTF
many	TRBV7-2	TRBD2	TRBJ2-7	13	TGTGCCAGCAGCCGGGGACTAGCTTACGAGCAGTACTTC	CASSRGLAYEQYF
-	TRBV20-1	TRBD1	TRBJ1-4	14	TGCAGTGCGGGGGGGACAGCAACTAATGAAAAACTGTTTTTT	CSAGGTATNEKLFF
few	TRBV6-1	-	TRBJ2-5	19	TGTGCCAGCAGTGATGGTGGCAGGGGCCCCGGTTTGAGCCGAGAGACCCAGTACTTC	CASSDGGRGPGLSRETQYF